This TCR beta chain was found in a study of cytomegalovirus exposure and HLA in healthy donors. V lost 5 bases, J lost 8 bases, and 24 bases lay in between. CDR1 is MDHEN, CDR2 SYDVKM, per germline. The CDR3 covers 16 residues. As concerns this clone: What it binds is unknown.

Study-level results: Sequencing depth roughly uniform across donors was assumed in presence/absence analyses. The authors considered a cluster of highly shared sequence variants likely to be a sequencing artifact.

Use of 60 Vbeta and 13 Jbeta primers characterized the PCR. Libraries were prepared by immunoSEQ multiplex PCR; TCRdb keeps only in-frame clonotypes and omits some of them. The sample has around 140,000 clones; the top ten hold 1.5% to 1.7%. The genes are TRBV28 and TRBJ1-2; D possibly corresponds to TRBD1 (5 bases). Sequences were obtained from PBMCs. The origin of this receptor is a woman aged 35 to 49 in good health and CMV-seronegative. CDR3 residues: CASSARSAGLIYGYTF. CDR3 in DNA: TGTGCCAGCAGTGCTCGGAGTGCGGGACTGATTTACGGCTACACCTTC.